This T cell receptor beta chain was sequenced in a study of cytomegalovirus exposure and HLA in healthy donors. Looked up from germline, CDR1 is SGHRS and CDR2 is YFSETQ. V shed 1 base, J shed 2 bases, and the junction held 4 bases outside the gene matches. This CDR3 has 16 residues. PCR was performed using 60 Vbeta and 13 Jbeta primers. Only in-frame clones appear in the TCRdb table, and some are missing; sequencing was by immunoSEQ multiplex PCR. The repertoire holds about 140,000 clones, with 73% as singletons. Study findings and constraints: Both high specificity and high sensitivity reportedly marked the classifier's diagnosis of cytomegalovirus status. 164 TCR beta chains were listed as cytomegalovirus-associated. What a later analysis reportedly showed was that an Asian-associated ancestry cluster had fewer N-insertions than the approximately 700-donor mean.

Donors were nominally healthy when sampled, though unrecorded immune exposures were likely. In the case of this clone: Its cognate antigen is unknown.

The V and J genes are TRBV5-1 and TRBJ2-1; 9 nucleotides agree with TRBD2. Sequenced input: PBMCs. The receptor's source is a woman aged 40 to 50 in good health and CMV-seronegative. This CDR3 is CASSLSSGGTYNEQFF. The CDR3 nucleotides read TGCGCCAGCAGCTTGAGTAGCGGGGGAACCTACAATGAGCAGTTCTTC. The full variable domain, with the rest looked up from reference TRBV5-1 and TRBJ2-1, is KAGVTQTPRYLIKTRGQQVTLSCSPISGHRSVSWYQQTPGQGLQFLFEYFSETQRNKGNFPGRFSGRQFSNSRSEMNVSTLELGDSALYLCASSLSSGGTYNEQFFGPGTRLTVL.